The clone carrying this T cell receptor (beta chain) was counted once. Its antigen is not known. These data come from a study of a mutant IDH1 vaccine in newly diagnosed glioma. Background on the study: Patients began vaccination 4-6 weeks after radiotherapy alone, or with temozolomide cycles. Week 47 marked visit V13, whereas week 35 marked visit V12.

The repertoire was sequenced with immunoSEQ multiplex PCR; TCRdb's copy has only in-frame clones and lacks some. The sample records tens of thousands of clones, around 75% being singletons. The CDR3 contains 15 residues. Between the trimmed V and J ends, which lost 0 bases and 2 bases, there was a span of 8 bases. Germline CDR1 and CDR2: KGHSH and LQKENI. Time point noted: week 47, end of study. What each vaccine dose contained was 300 ug of mutant IDH1 20-mer peptide, accompanied by topical imiquimod. The sample in question was PBMCs, obtained from a glioma patient whose treatment included an IDH1 peptide vaccine. This sequence was found in a man aged 45-65 years with glioma. This chain uses TRBV18 with TRBJ1-3; TRBD1 might be the D (5 bases). The CDR3 here is CASSPPTRAGNTIYF. CDR3 coding DNA: TGTGCCAGCTCACCACCGACCAGGGCTGGAAACACCATATATTTT.